Below are 21 T cell receptor beta chains sequenced from a single sample in a study of cytomegalovirus exposure and HLA in healthy donors. The study ran its PCR with 60 Vbeta and 13 Jbeta primers. The method was immunoSEQ multiplex PCR; TCRdb's version includes in-frame clones alone and lacks a portion of them. The table lists around 170,000 clones, around three quarters of them singletons, with 1% in the top ten. The sequenced sample was PBMCs. All receptors derive from a woman in her fifties or sixties in good health and CMV-seropositive.

A few counts support this clone. The chain links TRBV7-6 to TRBJ2-5; D is unclear. The CDR3 loop spans 14 amino acids. Trimming took off 0 bases at V and 4 bases at J, with 9 bases between the two ends. CDR1 and CDR2 from the germline V gene are SGHVS and FNYEAQ. CDR3 coding DNA: TGTGCCAGCAGCTTAGCATGGAGCCCAGAGACCCAGTACTTC. Amino acids: CASSLAWSPETQYF.

DNA for the CDR3: TGCAGCGTATCCAAGCGGACAGATACGCAGTATTTT. It yields the protein CSVSKRTDTQYF. V is TRBV29-1 and J is TRBJ2-3, with D tentatively TRBD2 (5 bases). Looked up from germline, CDR1 is SQVTM and CDR2 is ANQGSEA. Trimming removed 6 bases at V and 3 bases at J, with 10 bases between. The CDR3 runs 12 residues.

The chain carries TRBV5-1 and TRBJ2-1, with D hard to call. The CDR3 extends over 15 amino acids. V lost 1 base and J 2 bases, leaving 10 bases between the germline ends. The germline V gene encodes CDR1 SGHRS and CDR2 YFSETQ. The CDR3 is CASSLLKSTYNEQFF. The CDR3 DNA reads as TGCGCCAGCAGCTTGTTAAAGTCTACCTACAATGAGCAGTTCTTC.

V and J are TRBV27 and TRBJ2-7; 9 bases fit TRBD1. From germline, CDR1 is MNHEY and CDR2 SMNVEV (reference sequence). This CDR3 is built from 13 residues. V lost 10 bases to trimming and J lost 6 bases; unmatched junction nucleotides: 10. The CDR3 DNA sequence: TGTGCCACCAGGGAGAGACAGGGGGTCGAGCAGTACTTC. Translated: CATRERQGVEQYF.

The gene calls are TRBV18 and TRBJ1-2; possible D gene TRBD1, 5 bases. The CDR3 is 17 amino acids. V dropped 3 bases and J dropped 0 bases, with 17 bases sitting between them. CDR1 is KGHSH and CDR2 is LQKENI in the germline V gene. CDR3 region: CASSPLDTIRANYGYTF. Written as DNA, the CDR3 is TGTGCCAGCTCACCCTTGGACACTATCCGGGCTAACTATGGCTACACCTTC.

The chain uses TRBV7-6 and TRBJ2-5, with D possibly TRBD2 on 7 matching bases. Trimming stripped 2 bases from V and 1 base from J, with 11 bases between. This CDR3 comprises 15 residues. CDR1 is SGHVS, CDR2 FNYEAQ, per germline. Here the CDR3 reads CASSLYGGPQETQYF. The CDR3 nucleotides read TGTGCCAGCAGCTTATACGGGGGGCCCCAAGAGACCCAGTACTTC.

The genes are TRBV28 and TRBJ2-4; D might be TRBD2 (6 bases). The germline CDR1 and CDR2 sequences are MDHEN and SYDVKM. V was trimmed by 7 bases and J by 4 bases, leaving 17 bases between them. The CDR3 length is 15 residues. The CDR3 is CASTRSGGVKNIQYF. The DNA of the CDR3 is TGTGCCAGCACCCGCTCCGGAGGGGTAAAAAACATTCAGTACTTC.

This chain links TRBV7-2 with TRBJ1-2; a possible D gene is TRBD1 (6 bases). From germline, CDR1 is SGHTA and CDR2 FQGNSA. CDR3 size: 14 residues. The germline V and J ends were trimmed by 7 bases and 8 bases, with 20 bases remaining between them. The DNA for the CDR3 is TGTGCCAGCATAAACCCCCCCACAGGGTGGGGCTACACCTTC. Amino acid sequence: CASINPPTGWGYTF.

The chain recombines TRBV9 with TRBJ1-4; D possibly corresponds to TRBD1 (5 bases). The CDR3 is made up of 16 amino acids. V was trimmed by 0 bases and J by 5 bases, leaving 14 bases between them. CDR1 is SGDLS and CDR2 is YYNGEE in the germline V gene. The CDR3 coding sequence is TGTGCCAGCAGCGTAGGATCAGGAACAGGAAATGAAAAACTGTTTTTT. It translates to CASSVGSGTGNEKLFF.

The CDR3 region has the DNA TGCGCCAGCAGCCAGTCCTTACAGGAGTTCCAGTACTTC. Protein product: CASSQSLQEFQYF. The V and J genes are TRBV4-3 and TRBJ2-5; tentatively, D is TRBD1 (5 bases). The germline CDR1 and CDR2 sequences are LGHNA and YSLEER. Trimming removed 3 bases from V and 10 bases from J, with 15 bases in between. The CDR3 runs to 13 residues.

This chain uses TRBV4-3 with TRBJ1-1; 9 nucleotides agree with TRBD1. Germline-derived CDR1 and CDR2 are LGHNA and YSLEER. This CDR3 is 17 amino acids long. The V segment lost 1 base and the J segment 4 bases; nucleotides outside the gene matches: 10. The CDR3 region has the DNA TGCGCCAGCAGCCAAGCTACAGGGGGCCGTGGAACCACTGAAGCTTTCTTT. Translated: CASSQATGGRGTTEAFF.

The chain has TRBV20-1 and TRBJ1-2; perhaps TRBD1 as D (5 bases). This CDR3 region has 9 residues. The V gene lost 7 bases and the J gene lost 10 bases, with 10 bases spanning the gap. The germline V gene encodes CDR1 DFQATT and CDR2 SNEGSKA (reference sequence). DNA for the CDR3: TGCAGTGTACCGGGGGTCTACACCTTC. Amino acid sequence: CSVPGVYTF.

The V gene is TRBV4-3, the J gene TRBJ2-7; 8 nucleotides line up with TRBD2. The J segment lost 7 bases and the V segment lost 1 base, leaving 3 bases of the junction unmatched. Germline CDR1 and CDR2: LGHNA and YSLEER. The CDR3 is 13 amino acids. The CDR3 DNA is TGCGCCAGCAGCCAAGTCGGCGGGAGGGAGCAGTACTTC. Amino acid sequence: CASSQVGGREQYF.

This clone was seen a few times. The chain carries TRBV18 and TRBJ1-1; 9 bases agree with TRBD1. After removal of 4 bases from V and 5 bases from J, the junction contained 8 bases not matched to a gene. The germline gives CDR1 KGHSH, CDR2 LQKENI. CDR3 length equals 15 residues. The CDR3 protein is CASSLRQGGRTEAFF. The CDR3 DNA reads TGTGCCAGCTCACTCAGACAGGGGGGGAGGACTGAAGCTTTCTTT.

This clone was recorded a few times. V and J are TRBV5-5 and TRBJ1-2; TRBD1 agrees at 7 bases. Germline V gene lookup returns CDR1 SGHKS and CDR2 YYEKEE (reference sequence). CDR3 length: 15 residues. The J segment lost 6 bases and the V segment lost 3 bases, leaving 11 bases of the junction unmatched. The CDR3 protein is CASSSIPQGRHGYTF. CDR3 sequence (DNA): TGTGCCAGCAGCTCTATACCACAGGGGAGGCATGGCTACACCTTC.

V gene TRBV19 combines with J gene TRBJ1-5; tentatively, D is TRBD1 (5 bases). The CDR3 runs to 17 residues. Per the germline V gene, CDR1 is LNHDA and CDR2 is SQIVND (reference sequence). With 0 bases removed from V and 0 bases from J, the gap between germline ends came to 12 bases. In DNA form, the CDR3 reads TGTGCCAGTAGTATAGACCCCGACAGTTATAGCAATCAGCCCCAGCATTTT. This gives the protein CASSIDPDSYSNQPQHF.

The rearrangement joins TRBV6-5 to TRBJ2-3, with TRBD1 identical over 8 bases. CDR1 and CDR2 (germline): MNHEY, SVGAGI. The CDR3 covers 15 residues. V shed 6 bases and J 6 bases; nucleotides not matched to a gene: 11. This chain's CDR3 is CASRSPGPGGDTQYF. For the CDR3, the DNA is TGTGCCAGCAGGTCACCGGGACCAGGGGGCGATACGCAGTATTTT.

This chain connects TRBV11-1 to TRBJ2-7; D is perhaps TRBD2 (6 bases). CDR3 length equals 14 residues. The V and J ends lost 3 bases and 4 bases respectively, with 13 bases between them. CDR1 is SGHAT, CDR2 FQDESV, per germline (reference sequence). CDR3 bases: TGTGCCAGCAGCTTGCGGGGCGGTCTATACGAGCAGTACTTC. Translated: CASSLRGGLYEQYF.

V gene TRBV14 combines with J gene TRBJ1-2; no clear D. CDR3 length equals 13 residues. CDR1 is SGHDN, CDR2 FVKESK, per germline. Trimming took 4 bases from V and 6 from J, leaving 12 bases between them. The DNA of the CDR3 is TGTGCCAGCAGCCTTATGAAAGCCCATGGCTACACCTTC. Amino acids: CASSLMKAHGYTF.

The CDR3 DNA reads as TGTGCCAGCAGCGCAACAGGGTCGTCTAATGAAAAACTGTTTTTT. This encodes CASSATGSSNEKLFF. The chain employs TRBV9 and TRBJ1-4; D possibly corresponds to TRBD1 (6 bases). Germline V gives CDR1 SGDLS, CDR2 YYNGEE. The CDR3 extends over 15 amino acids. The V and J ends lost 3 bases and 3 bases respectively, with 12 bases between them.

This clone was counted a single time. This chain joins TRBV4-2 and TRBJ2-1; TRBD1 agrees at 7 bases. Germline CDR1 reads LGHNA; CDR2 reads YNFKEQ. The CDR3 extends over 16 amino acids. Trimming cost V 2 bases and J 9 bases; bases outside gene matches: 13. The CDR3 DNA sequence: TGTGCCAGCAGCCAACTAAGACAGGGTGCCCCGACTGAGCAGTTCTTC. This gives the protein CASSQLRQGAPTEQFF.